The rows below give T cell receptor beta chains drawn from one sample of a study of T cell responses to AZD1222 COVID-19 vaccine. TCRdb keeps only in-frame clones here, not all; method: immunoSEQ multiplex PCR. The sample yields approximately 200,000 clones, approximately 94% seen once. Material: peripheral blood, obtained 28 days after the second AZD1222 dose. All receptors come from an adult who received the AZD1222 COVID-19 vaccine. CDR3s include the opening cysteine and the closing phenylalanine or tryptophan. D genes are given only for firm matches. Clone size is not always given. Where it is, it says once, few, many or a class for expanded clones.

>NA|NA|TRBJ1-1|TRBV27
CASSLFQGNTEAFF
TGTGCCAGCAGTTTATTCCAGGGGAACACTGAAGCTTTCTTT
>NA|NA|TRBJ1-1|TRBV18
CASSPDNMNTEAFF
TGTGCCAGCTCACCCGACAATATGAACACTGAAGCTTTCTTT
>NA|once|TRBJ1-5|TRBV4-1
CASSQDDYSNQPQHF
TGCGCCAGCAGCCAAGATGACTATAGCAATCAGCCCCAGCATTTT
>NA|NA|TRBJ1-5|TRBV28
CASTLDTPGPQHF
TGTGCCAGCACCTTGGACACTCCGGGGCCCCAGCATTTT
>NA|NA|TRBJ1-1|TRBV12-3/TRBV12-4
CASSSQGPVGAFF
TGTGCCAGCAGTTCACAGGGCCCGGTGGGGGCTTTCTTT
>NA|NA|TRBJ1-1|TRBV28
CASSLWPQAQNTEAFF
TGTGCCAGCAGTTTATGGCCCCAGGCCCAGAACACTGAAGCTTTCTTT
>NA|NA|TRBJ2-7|TRBV20-1
CSASNDFGRSYEQYF
TGCAGTGCTAGTAATGATTTTGGCAGATCCTACGAGCAGTACTTC
>NA|NA|TRBJ2-1|TRBV9
CASSVKPGPPYNEQFF
TGTGCCAGCAGCGTCAAACCCGGACCCCCTTACAATGAGCAGTTCTTC
>NA|NA|TRBJ1-1|TRBV6-5
CASSYPVQKRLFF
TGTGCCAGCAGTTACCCGGTCCAGAAGCGGCTATTCTTT
>NA|few|TRBJ1-1|TRBV5-1
CASSSRGSLGTEAFF
TGCGCCAGCAGCTCCCGAGGAAGTCTAGGCACTGAAGCTTTCTTT
>TRBD2|NA|TRBJ2-7|TRBV11-2
CASSSPASGGRYYEQYF
TGTGCCAGCAGCTCCCCCGCTAGCGGGGGGCGTTACTACGAGCAGTACTTC
>TRBD1|NA|TRBJ2-7|TRBV28
CASSLFNRGRTYEQYF
TGTGCCAGCAGTTTATTTAACAGGGGGCGAACCTACGAGCAGTACTTC
>NA|NA|TRBJ2-2|TRBV7-9
CASSLRGGLTGRGTGELFF
TGTGCCAGCAGCTTAAGAGGCGGTTTGACAGGGAGGGGCACCGGGGAGCTGTTTTTT
>NA|once|TRBJ1-6|TRBV9
CASNDGSNSPLHF
TGTGCCAGCAACGATGGATCAAATTCACCCCTCCACTTT
>TRBD1|NA|TRBJ1-5|TRBV19
CASVQGTGNQPQHF
TGTGCCAGTGTACAGGGGACGGGCAATCAGCCCCAGCATTTT
>TRBD1|once|TRBJ1-1|TRBV7-2
CASSFTGVPEAFF
TGTGCCAGCAGCTTTACAGGGGTCCCTGAAGCTTTCTTT
>NA|NA|TRBJ1-2|TRBV28
CASSLYPNYGYTF
TGTGCCAGCAGTTTATACCCTAACTATGGCTACACCTTC
>NA|NA|TRBJ2-2|TRBV19
CASTPLEKNTGELFF
TGTGCCAGTACTCCACTCGAAAAGAACACCGGGGAGCTGTTTTTT
>NA|NA|TRBJ1-5|TRBV19
CASTKSHGVYSNQPQHF
TGTGCCAGTACCAAGAGCCACGGGGTCTATAGCAATCAGCCCCAGCATTTT
>TRBD1|NA|TRBJ2-1|TRBV28
CASSPLDGQGSNEQFF
TGTGCCAGCAGTCCCCTCGACGGACAGGGTAGCAATGAGCAGTTCTTC
>NA|few|TRBJ2-1|TRBV10-3
CAIGRPGNEQFF
TGTGCCATCGGGAGACCTGGAAATGAGCAGTTCTTC
>NA|NA|TRBJ2-7|TRBV6-1
CASSERGFPYEQYF
TGTGCCAGCAGTGAAAGAGGATTTCCCTACGAGCAGTACTTC
>NA|NA|TRBJ2-5|TRBV5-8
CASSLLSPGAQYF
TGTGCCAGCAGCCTGCTTTCCCCAGGAGCCCAGTACTTC
>NA|NA|TRBJ1-1|TRBV9
CASTPPGTTFNTEAFF
TGTGCCAGCACCCCACCGGGTACAACTTTTAACACTGAAGCTTTCTTT
>TRBD2|NA|TRBJ2-1|TRBV24-1
CATSDGVGLADYNEQFF
TGTGCCACCAGTGATGGTGTCGGACTAGCGGACTACAATGAGCAGTTCTTC
>TRBD1|NA|TRBJ2-2|TRBV19
CASSTTKGQGWTGELFF
TGTGCCAGTAGTACTACGAAGGGACAGGGGTGGACCGGGGAGCTGTTTTTT
>NA|NA|TRBJ1-4|TRBV3-1/TRBV3-2
CASSQGGIEKLFF
TGTGCCAGCAGCCAAGGCGGGATCGAAAAACTGTTTTTT
>NA|NA|TRBJ1-4|TRBV11-2
CASSLMPDAEKLFF
TGTGCCAGCAGCTTAATGCCGGACGCGGAAAAACTGTTTTTT
>NA|NA|TRBJ2-3|TRBV10-2
CALAQEPSTDTQYF
TGCGCGCTCGCCCAGGAACCTAGCACAGATACGCAGTATTTT
>NA|NA|TRBJ2-5|TRBV7-3
CASSPSGETQYF
TGTGCCAGCAGCCCCAGCGGGGAGACCCAGTACTTC
>TRBD2|NA|TRBJ2-1|TRBV11-3
CASSSGTSGEQFF
TGTGCCAGCAGCTCAGGGACTAGCGGTGAGCAGTTCTTC
>NA|NA|TRBJ1-2|TRBV6-2/TRBV6-3
CASSWTVYGYTF
TGTGCCAGCAGTTGGACGGTGTATGGCTACACCTTC
>NA|NA|TRBJ1-5|TRBV7-2
CASSLVVQISNQPQHF
TGTGCCAGCAGCTTAGTGGTACAGATTAGCAATCAGCCCCAGCATTTT
>NA|NA|TRBJ2-7|TRBV11-2
CARSTGTDSYEQYF
TGTGCCAGGTCTACCGGGACGGATTCCTACGAGCAGTACTTC
>NA|NA|TRBJ1-1|TRBV29-1
CSVMGRTYTEAFF
TGCAGCGTCATGGGACGGACGTACACTGAAGCTTTCTTT
>NA|once|TRBJ1-6|TRBV5-1
CASRSQHNSPLHF
TGCGCCAGCAGGAGCCAGCATAATTCACCCCTCCACTTT
>NA|NA|TRBJ2-2|TRBV19
CASIKAAAWLNTGELFF
TGTGCCAGTATTAAGGCTGCGGCGTGGTTGAACACCGGGGAGCTGTTTTTT
>TRBD1|NA|TRBJ1-6|TRBV5-8
CASSQRQGNSPLHF
TGTGCCAGCAGCCAAAGACAGGGAAATTCACCCCTCCACTTT
>NA|NA|TRBJ1-5|TRBV27
CASKSLGAMSQAQHF
TGTGCCAGCAAATCCTTGGGGGCCATGTCGCAAGCCCAGCATTTT
>TRBD1|NA|TRBJ2-3|TRBV7-2
CASRRTGVGPDTQYF
TGTGCCAGCAGGAGGACAGGGGTGGGACCAGATACGCAGTATTTT
>TRBD1|NA|TRBJ2-7|TRBV2
CASKTGTGSSYEQYF
TGTGCCAGCAAAACCGGGACAGGGAGCTCCTACGAGCAGTACTTC
>TRBD1|NA|TRBJ2-1|TRBV27
CASSRRQGVFNEQFF
TGTGCCAGCAGTAGGCGACAGGGGGTTTTCAATGAGCAGTTCTTC
>NA|NA|TRBJ1-2|TRBV27
CASSFLSGFGQDGGYTF
TGTGCCAGCAGTTTCTTATCGGGGTTTGGCCAGGATGGTGGCTACACCTTC
>TRBD1|NA|TRBJ1-5|TRBV6-1
CASSEVRDSHQPQHF
TGTGCCAGCAGTGAAGTTAGGGACAGTCATCAGCCCCAGCATTTT
>NA|NA|TRBJ2-2|TRBV7-9
CASSPIKTGELFF
TGTGCCAGCAGCCCCATCAAAACCGGGGAGCTGTTTTTT
>TRBD2|NA|TRBJ2-7|TRBV6-2/TRBV6-3
CASSQERGVTYEQYF
TGTGCCAGCAGTCAAGAGCGGGGGGTGACCTACGAGCAGTACTTC
>TRBD1|NA|TRBJ1-1|TRBV4-2
CASSQDLIRGRSTEAFF
TGTGCCAGCAGCCAAGATCTAATCAGGGGGCGCAGCACTGAAGCTTTCTTT
>NA|NA|TRBJ2-1|TRBV7-2
CASSFAEFNEQFF
TGTGCCAGCAGCTTCGCGGAGTTCAATGAGCAGTTCTTC
>NA|once|TRBJ2-1|TRBV6-1
CASSEGDGGSYNEQFF
TGTGCCAGCAGTGAAGGGGACGGGGGCTCCTACAATGAGCAGTTCTTC
>TRBD1|NA|TRBJ2-2|TRBV5-6
CASSRQGADTGELFF
TGTGCCAGCAGCCGCCAGGGGGCGGACACCGGGGAGCTGTTTTTT
>TRBD1|few|TRBJ1-5|TRBV19
CASSLTGKASQAQHF
TGTGCCAGTAGCCTGACAGGGAAGGCGTCTCAGGCCCAGCATTTT
>TRBD1|NA|TRBJ2-6|TRBV19
CASSVTSRGPGANVLTF
TGTGCCAGTAGTGTGACCTCCAGGGGGCCTGGGGCCAACGTCCTGACTTTC
>TRBD1|once|TRBJ1-3|TRBV19
CASRMTGTGNTIYF
TGTGCCAGTAGGATGACAGGGACTGGAAACACCATATATTTT
>NA|once|TRBJ2-7|TRBV7-8
CASSGARVPFRNSYEQYF
TGTGCCAGCAGCGGGGCGAGGGTCCCTTTCAGAAATTCCTACGAGCAGTACTTC
>TRBD1|once|TRBJ2-2|TRBV7-9
CASSFGQVNTGELFF
TGTGCCAGCAGCTTTGGACAGGTGAACACCGGGGAGCTGTTTTTT
>NA|NA|TRBJ2-3|TRBV5-1
CASSLDRASDTQYF
TGCGCCAGCAGCTTGGACAGGGCATCAGATACGCAGTATTTT
>NA|NA|TRBJ1-2|TRBV29-1
CSVEEADHYGYTF
TGCAGCGTTGAAGAGGCAGACCACTATGGCTACACCTTC
>NA|NA|TRBJ1-1|TRBV6-5
CASSNSYTEAFF
TGTGCCAGCAGCAACTCTTACACTGAAGCTTTCTTT
>NA|NA|TRBJ1-1|TRBV5-1
CASTKTEGTEAFF
TGCGCCAGCACAAAAACCGAGGGAACTGAAGCTTTCTTT
>NA|NA|TRBJ2-1|TRBV25-1
CASGTTNEQFF
TGTGCCAGCGGGACCACTAATGAGCAGTTCTTC